The present T cell receptor (beta chain) was sequenced within a study of early T cells in non-severe SARS-CoV-2 infection. Overall study context: Bulk RNA taken from unsorted whole blood was sequenced, leaving chains unpaired.

Study findings and constraints: Database matching using VDJdb favored anti-spike CD8 responses, with private and CD4 specificities left missing.

Unique molecular identifiers were added to individual cDNA molecules. TCRdb recomputed calls from the 5' RACE reads with MiXCR, one row per CDR3 protein. The sample consists of about 63,000 distinct CDR3 sequences, 13% of them appearing once. This clonotype has a count of ten or more. Antigen: not known. The receptor was derived from an adult who was a healthcare worker with PCR-confirmed SARS-CoV-2 infection or an uninfected control (not recorded which). The source material was whole blood.

The chain's CDR3 is CASSLGGYGSNQPQHF. CDR3 DNA: TGTGCCAGCAGTCTGGGGGGATATGGGAGCAATCAGCCCCAGCATTTT. The chain combines TRBV27 with TRBJ1-5; weak D call: TRBD1 (5 bases). CDR3 length: 16 residues. Germline V gene sequence: CDR1 MNHEY, CDR2 SMNVEV (reference sequence). Trimming stripped 5 bases from V and 1 base from J, with 15 bases between.